Listed below are T cell receptor beta chains from one sample, sequenced in a study of blood T cell repertoires in COVID-19. The protocol was immunoSEQ multiplex PCR, while the TCRdb copy is restricted to in-frame clones and leaves out a portion. In the table there are a few hundred thousand clones, around nine tenths of which are singletons. Sequencing input: peripheral blood. These receptors were collected from a woman younger than 35 who had recovered from COVID-19. CDR3s include the opening cysteine and the closing phenylalanine or tryptophan. D genes are given only for firm matches. A row's size may be missing; if present it is once, few, many or a size class.

V gene	clone size	D gene	J gene	CDR3 protein	CDR3 DNA
TRBV3-1/TRBV3-2	-	-	TRBJ2-3	CASSRSGLDTQYF	TGTGCCAGCAGCCGCTCGGGTCTGGATACGCAGTATTTT
TRBV9	-	-	TRBJ2-3	CASSVEMFDYSSTDTQYF	TGTGCCAGCAGCGTAGAGATGTTCGACTACTCAAGCACAGATACGCAGTATTTT
TRBV5-1	-	TRBD1	TRBJ2-2	CASSTGQGLAGELFF	TGCGCCAGCAGCACGGGACAGGGCTTGGCCGGGGAGCTGTTTTTT
TRBV18	-	TRBD1	TRBJ1-1	CASSPRSPDRGTEAFF	TGTGCCAGCTCACCACGGTCCCCGGACAGGGGCACTGAAGCTTTCTTT
TRBV28	-	-	TRBJ2-3	CASGTSTDTQYF	TGTGCCTCGGGAACTAGCACAGATACGCAGTATTTT
TRBV7-2	-	TRBD2	TRBJ2-3	CASSRTSDRSTDTQYF	TGTGCCAGCAGCCGTACTAGCGACCGTAGCACAGATACGCAGTATTTT
TRBV25-1	few	TRBD1	TRBJ1-2	CASSEPQQGATF	TGTGCCAGCAGTGAACCCCAGCAGGGGGCTACCTTC
TRBV19	-	TRBD2	TRBJ2-1	CASSQWTSGPYNEQFF	TGTGCCAGTAGCCAATGGACTAGCGGGCCTTACAATGAGCAGTTCTTC
TRBV2	-	-	TRBJ2-1	CASSDGTHSYNEQFF	TGTGCCAGCAGCGACGGGACTCACTCCTACAATGAGCAGTTCTTC
TRBV12-3/TRBV12-4	-	-	TRBJ1-1	CASTGGYEAFF	TGTGCCAGCACCGGGGGGTATGAAGCTTTCTTT
TRBV14	medium-sized	TRBD1	TRBJ1-2	CASGTGYGYTF	TGTGCCAGCGGGACAGGCTATGGCTACACCTTC
TRBV9	-	-	TRBJ1-5	CASSPGVSNQPQHF	TGTGCCAGCAGCCCAGGGGTAAGCAATCAGCCCCAGCATTTT
TRBV5-1	-	TRBD2	TRBJ2-3	CASSFPGAGADTQYF	TGCGCCAGCAGCTTCCCGGGAGCGGGAGCAGATACGCAGTATTTT
TRBV10-1	-	TRBD2	TRBJ2-1	CASGPGGGNEQFF	TGCGCCAGCGGACCGGGGGGGGGCAATGAGCAGTTCTTC
TRBV14	-	-	TRBJ1-1	CASSQEEWTSLTSLDTEAFF	TGTGCCAGCAGCCAAGAGGAATGGACTTCCTTGACATCTTTGGACACTGAAGCTTTCTTT
TRBV29-1	-	-	TRBJ1-5	CSVGGQANQPQHF	TGCAGCGTTGGGGGACAAGCGAATCAGCCCCAGCATTTT
TRBV11-1	-	-	TRBJ2-3	CASSLRGGGADTQYF	TGTGCCAGCAGCTTGAGGGGAGGGGGGGCAGATACGCAGTATTTT
TRBV12-2	-	-	TRBJ1-3	CASHRTGRNTIYF	TGTGCAAGTCACCGGACAGGCAGAAACACCATATATTTT
TRBV29-1	-	-	TRBJ1-2	CSVSSDNYGYTF	TGCAGCGTTTCCAGCGACAACTATGGCTACACCTTC
TRBV25-1	-	-	TRBJ2-7	CASSERGNTYEQYF	TGTGCCAGCAGTGAAAGGGGAAACACCTACGAGCAGTACTTC
TRBV6-5	once	-	TRBJ2-5	CASSYSLGRRQTQYF	TGTGCCAGCAGTTACTCTCTAGGGAGGAGACAGACCCAGTACTTC
TRBV19	few	-	TRBJ1-5	CASSIVFKDGGWQPQHF	TGTGCCAGTAGTATCGTGTTTAAGGACGGAGGATGGCAGCCCCAGCATTTT
TRBV18	-	-	TRBJ1-1	CASFSGLSNTEAFF	TGTGCCAGCTTTTCAGGGTTATCGAACACTGAAGCTTTCTTT
TRBV10-3	-	-	TRBJ1-1	CAISQGSEAFF	TGTGCCATCAGCCAGGGGTCTGAAGCTTTCTTT
TRBV19	many	-	TRBJ1-1	CAGGWDRNTEAFF	TGTGCTGGGGGCTGGGATAGGAACACTGAAGCTTTCTTT
TRBV29-1	-	-	TRBJ2-6	CSVITGTGANVLTF	TGCAGCGTAATCACAGGGACTGGGGCCAACGTCCTGACTTTC
TRBV7-3	-	-	TRBJ2-3	CASSLQPMSADTQYF	TGTGCCAGCAGCTTACAACCTATGAGCGCAGATACGCAGTATTTT
TRBV30	once	TRBD2	TRBJ2-3	CAWSSRTSESTDTQYF	TGTGCCTGGAGTTCCCGGACTAGCGAGAGCACAGATACGCAGTATTTT